This TCR beta chain appears in the sequencing data of a study of cytomegalovirus exposure and HLA in healthy donors (dated by TCRdb to 2016 to 2017). Background for the entire study: According to an earlier analysis of 550 to 700 of the donors, about 190 million T cells yielded 120 million or so unique TCR beta sequences and about 280 Gb of sequence data. An early release that covered around 590 HLA-typed donors contained 250 to 350 gigabases of sequencing data and tens of millions of unique TCR sequences. Of the 398 genotyped donors, approximately 80% were placed in the genetic ancestry cluster associated with self-reported Caucasian donors. The study was designed to test whether signatures of past pathogen exposure could be identified by cataloging public T cell receptors. The study used immunosequencing to profile the T cell repertoires of about 670 subjects and linked those repertoires to cytomegalovirus serostatus. In addition to the first cohort of 666 subjects, a separate validation cohort of 120 different subjects was used. The study combined high-throughput TCR immunosequencing, statistical association of individual TCRs with disease status, and machine learning to predict cytomegalovirus infection status. A later analysis re-examined previously published TCR beta repertoires from just over 650 donors and added high-resolution HLA genotyping to investigate patterns of TCR occurrence. Rather than using new phenotypic data, the later analysis identified candidate immune exposures from TCR beta sequences and from how often those sequences occurred across donors. To decide whether each TCR beta V gene segment behaved as functional or pseudogenic, an earlier analysis of some 570 of the donors relied on high-throughput TCR beta sequencing. Donor age, sex, ethnicity and CMV serostatus were compiled alongside the repertoire data. Genome-wide SNP genotypes for about 65% of the 666 donors were used in a later genetic analysis, which treated that subset as a discovery cohort. Every repertoire in the discovery cohort had been generated on one and the same sequencing platform. HLA typing included class I and class II loci at four-digit resolution. Typing coverage differed by locus: A, B, C, DRB1 and DQB1 were typed in roughly 620-630 donors, DQA1 in 522, DPA1 in 600 to 610, and DPB1 in just under 490. Because of strong linkage in the cohort, roughly five DR-DQ haplotypes were treated as single units for association and clustering. Among 398 genotyped donors of the cohort, an average of roughly 240,000 unique TCR beta nucleotide sequences were sequenced per donor, roughly a sixth of them non-productive. What the authors observed across the whole study: The only immune exposure information available for the cohort was CMV serostatus. Three of the identified cytomegalovirus-associated TCR beta chains were confirmed in vitro to be specific for cytomegalovirus antigens. In a later analysis, TCR association rates were found to vary across HLA loci, with the most associated TCRs seen for DRB1 alleles and the fewest for HLA-C alleles. In an earlier analysis of around 500 of the donors, most TCR beta V segments appeared in productive rearrangements about 87% or about 30% of the time, broadly matching IMGT annotations. According to a later analysis, parvovirus B19, influenza, CMV and Epstein-Barr virus appeared linked to several top co-occurrence clusters. HLA typing was unavailable for some donors at each locus, so association tests used only the typed subset. A later genetic analysis reported fewer N-insertions in productive TCRs among donors in an Asian-associated ancestry cluster than the roughly 700-donor mean. Because counts were too low, about 18 rarely observed V segments, including chromosome 9 orphons, were excluded from the earlier analysis of roughly 580 of the donors. A total of fewer than 200 TCR beta chains were listed by the study as associated with cytomegalovirus. A further reported finding was that TCR beta sequences accurately predicted the HLA-A and HLA-B alleles for most subjects in the first cohort. Presence/absence analyses assumed roughly uniform sequencing depth across donors, an assumption that may not hold. Across donors, most TCR sequences were observed very rarely, whereas some public TCRs were present in many individuals. The authors suggested that the approach could potentially be extended to other disease states and immunological phenotypes. Specific HLA alleles were associated with more than 15,000 TCR beta sequences at a false discovery rate of 0.05 in a later analysis. The cohort was sequenced for TCR beta chains only, and without alpha or paired-chain data the features that could be detected were limited. A group of highly shared sequence variants was considered likely to be a technical artifact of the sequencing pipeline. The classifier was reported to diagnose cytomegalovirus status with high specificity and sensitivity in both the original cohort and the validation cohort. In a later genetic analysis, a missense DCLRE1C variant was associated with V-gene and J-gene trimming of TCR beta chains, and the association was replicated in an independent cohort. Correlated functional status among segregating V segments might reflect linkage disequilibrium, but an unknown experimental factor could not be ruled out. Some IMGT-functional V segments, including TRBV6-2 and TRBV6-3, could not be told apart with the 87-base-pair reads, so those segments were excluded. Most CMV-associated TCR beta chains appeared to be HLA-restricted in a later analysis, and the HLA associations seemed to be driven largely by CMV exposure. A later analysis found that HLA-associated TCR beta chains were more clonally expanded and had lower generation probabilities than equally common non-associated chains. When HLA alleles, especially DR and DQ, strongly co-occurred, attributing TCR associations to individual alleles was difficult.

As regards this clone: What this receptor recognizes is not known. No much larger clonotype is one base removed from it; base qualities were not supplied.

The cohort consisted of 670 or so healthy bone marrow donors. All cohort members were sampled while nominally healthy, although unrecorded immune exposures were likely present. The donor tested CMV seronegative and was one of the 352 seronegative cohort members. A peripheral blood sample was provided by each donor, and peripheral blood mononuclear cells were used for TCR beta sequencing. Genomic DNA extraction from the blood cell samples was performed with the Qiagen DNeasy Blood Extraction Kit. Library preparation employed the immunoSEQ multiplex PCR assay. For the multiplex PCR, a mixture combining 60 forward primers for TCR Vbeta segments and 13 reverse primers for TCR Jbeta segments was used. The CDR3 region of rearranged TCR beta genes was amplified from genomic DNA with a multiplex PCR assay. The amplified TCR beta libraries were sequenced on the Illumina HiSeq System as 87-base-pair reads. As for the authors' bioinformatics: A later analysis tallied 80 million to 95 million unique TCR beta chains across the roughly 610 repertoires, and about 12 million of those chains were shared by two or more donors. A nearest-neighbor algorithm error-corrected the raw reads and collapsed the reads into unique sequences, merging closely related sequences to remove PCR and sequencing errors. Alignment of CDR3 sequences to IMGT reference sequences was used to assign V, D and J gene segments. For a sequence to be retained, at least a six-nucleotide match to both a V gene segment and a J gene segment was required. Rearrangements were called productive when the CDR3 lacked stop codons and stayed in frame with V and J; all others were non-productive. CDR3 was defined according to IMGT convention as the region running from the second conserved V-encoded cysteine to the conserved J-encoded phenylalanine. Sequences without an unambiguous match to a single V gene segment were excluded from the earlier analysis of about 640 of the donors. In an earlier analysis of approximately 610 of the donors, V segments were called functional above 56.7% productive rearrangements and were called segregating when the between-donor standard deviation exceeded 5%. To diagnose cytomegalovirus status from the catalog of TCR beta chain sequences, a statistical classification framework was built. In a later analysis, V and J genes were assigned by comparing TCR nucleotide sequences against IMGT/GENE-DB human TR gene sequences. In a later analysis, CDR3 sequences and most-parsimonious VDJ recombination scenarios were assigned using the TCRdist pipeline. A later analysis defined each TCR beta chain by its CDR3 amino acid sequence plus V-gene family, and excluded reads lacking a unique V-gene family. A later analysis removed over 500 highly shared, low-generation-probability nucleotide sequences to deal with suspected cross-contamination and a sequencing artifact. In a later analysis, a clonal expansion index for each public chain was calculated from normalized within-repertoire ranks of inferred template counts. In a later analysis, generation probabilities were computed with a VDJ recombination model fitted to out-of-frame rearrangements, and the resulting probabilities were checked against IGoR. In a later analysis, TCR-TCR, TCR-HLA and TCR-CMV co-occurrence was scored with hypergeometric tests, and a repertoire-size bias correction was applied to TCR pairs. False discovery rates were estimated in a later analysis by permuting HLA or CMV assignments 20 times. In a later analysis, co-occurring TCRs were grouped using DBSCAN, and TCRdist sequence similarity was added for clustering within HLA-allele-positive subsets. Repertoires with fewer than 30,000 or more than 120,000 public chains were left out of co-occurrence clustering, as were five repertoires with anomalous nucleotide sharing. Sourced from immuneACCESS, this table was stored by TCRdb with only in-frame sequences that have V and J called. A share of the clones is absent; for the studies checked, an unresolved V gene accounts for under half, and the remainder has no known explanation. From that table come the V and J calls and clone size; the DNA was used to work out D and trimming. The sample data list under 200,000 clones, and roughly 79% of these were observed just once. The top ten constitute about 1.6% of the sample.

The cysteine opens and the phenylalanine closes a CDR3 of 15 amino acids. Solely the CDR3 DNA is kept, with 45 bases framed from the first base. CDR1 MRHNA and CDR2 SNTAGT were looked up in the germline V gene. The trim is 6 bases for V and 2 bases for J, with a gap of 16 bases between the germline ends. The V and J genes are TRBV6-4 and TRBJ1-2; the D gene is perhaps TRBD1, from 6 matching bases. Sequences were obtained from PBMCs. This clonotype was obtained from a man aged 40-55 years in good health and CMV-seronegative. The CDR3 sequence is CASRPTDRDNYGYTF. The sequenced DNA: TGTGCCAGCAGACCCACGGACAGAGACAACTATGGCTACACCTTC.